Each of the 27 T cell receptor beta chains below was sequenced from the same sample in a study of tumor-infiltrating lymphocytes in primary liver carcinoma. TCR beta cDNA was reverse-transcribed from 500 to 550 ng of total RNA. The reaction used a constant-region primer and ProtoScript II reverse transcriptase. Libraries for TCR beta were built through three nested multiplex PCR rounds, which together made up a slightly modified ARM-PCR procedure. The first two PCR rounds used TRBV1-TRBV30 forward primers with a C-beta reverse primer, approximately 11 cycles each. One entry per CDR3 protein, called by TCRdb with MiXCR from the multiplex PCR reads. The top ten clones hold around 9.5% of a sample with about 300,000 distinct CDR3 sequences, 50% to 70% of them seen once. Germline DNA was also extracted, and blood RNA derived from unsorted whole blood. Specimen: peripheral blood. Receptor source: a man aged 40-50 years with primary liver carcinoma and hepatitis B virus infection.

This clonotype was observed once. A read error may be the cause here, since a much bigger clone is one base away. This chain joins TRBV12-3 or TRBV12-4 and TRBJ1-1, with D unclear. This CDR3 is built from 13 residues. V lost 5 bases to trimming and J lost 4 bases, with 11 bases between them. CDR3 loop: CASSLGVSTEAFF. The CDR3 DNA reads TGTGCCAGCAGTCTGGGTGTGAGCACTGAAGCTTTCTTT.

The sample holds many counts of this clonotype. The V gene is TRBV12-3 or TRBV12-4, the J gene TRBJ2-7, with D possibly being TRBD2 (6 bases). Between the trimmed V and J ends, which lost 4 bases and 3 bases, there was a span of 13 bases. The CDR3 loop spans 14 amino acids. CDR3 sequence: CASSSAGTYYEQYF. CDR3 bases: TGTGCCAGCAGTTCGGCCGGGACTTACTACGAGCAGTACTTC.

Concerning this clonotype itself: One junction end does not reproduce the germline sequence, and a read error may be involved. This chain joins TRBV29-1 and TRBJ2-7; the D gene is possibly TRBD1 (6 bases). Germline assignment: CDR1 SQVTM and CDR2 ANQGSEA. The CDR3 length is 12 residues. CDR3 DNA sequence: TGCAGCACTGGACAGACGGCCTACGAGCAGCACTTC. It is translated as CSTGQTAYEQHF.

In regard to this clonotype: A much bigger clone sits one base away, suggesting this may be a read error. The CDR3 reads CASSYGDSARETQYF. Written as DNA, the CDR3 is TGTGCCAGCAGTTACGGTGACAGCGCTCGAGAGACCCAGTACTTC. The chain recombines TRBV6-5 with TRBJ2-5, with D possibly matching TRBD1 (5 bases). CDR1 and CDR2 from the germline V gene are MNHEY and SVGAGI. Trimming pared 2 bases from V and 4 bases from J, leaving 14 bases between. This CDR3 has 15 amino acids.

V is TRBV29-1 and J is TRBJ2-1, with D uncertain. This CDR3 spans 13 amino acids. CDR1 and CDR2 (germline): SQVTM, ANQGSEA. V was pared by 6 bases and J by 8 bases, with 17 bases between. This CDR3 is CSVVGWKGYEQFF. The CDR3 DNA is TGCAGCGTCGTTGGATGGAAAGGCTATGAGCAGTTCTTC.

For this clonotype: Given the absence of the conserved phenylalanine or tryptophan at the CDR3 end, a read error is likely. The rearrangement joins TRBV29-1 to TRBJ2-2; 7 bases match TRBD2. The germline CDR1 and CDR2 sequences are SQVTM and ANQGSEA. The CDR3 extends over 14 amino acids. In DNA, the CDR3 is TGCACCTGTCAAAGCGGGGCCGTAGCCGGGGAGCTGTTTTCT. This translates into CTCQSGAVAGELFS.

The table lists this clonotype with a count of one. No conserved phenylalanine or tryptophan ends this CDR3, so it is likely a read error. The limits of the CDR3 on the DNA are not certain, so only TCRdb's listed CDR3 is given. The chain recombines TRBV11-3 with TRBJ2-1; no check of the table's D call, TRBD1, against the DNA was made. Termini included, the CDR3 measures 14 amino acids. Germline assignment: CDR1 SGHNT and CDR2 YENEEA. CDR3 amino acids: CASSHRGTDNELFI.

Turning to this clonotype: The junction shows a germline mismatch at one end, possibly a read error. CDR3 protein: CTSSRGGTETQYF. DNA of the CDR3: TGTACCAGCAGCCGAGGCGGGACAGAGACCCAGTACTTC. The chain couples TRBV12-3 or TRBV12-4 to TRBJ2-5; the D gene is possibly TRBD2 (6 bases). There are 13 residues in the CDR3.

With respect to this clonotype: One end of the junction is discordant with germline, which a read error may explain. The chain uses TRBV25-1 and TRBJ2-2; 8 bases fit TRBD2. This CDR3 is 17 amino acids long. CDR1 is MGHDK, CDR2 SYGVNS, per germline. This CDR3 reads CTSSEWVSGTNTGELFF. The CDR3 nucleotides read TGTACCAGCAGTGAATGGGTTAGCGGGACGAACACCGGGGAGCTGTTTTTT.

This clonotype came up many times. The CDR3 region has the DNA TGCGCCAGCAGCCAAGAACGGAGCGGGGGTTACAATGAGCAGTTCTTC. It specifies CASSQERSGGYNEQFF. The chain combines TRBV4-3 with TRBJ2-1; 8 nucleotides line up with TRBD2. The V gene's germline CDR1 is LGHNA and CDR2 YSLEER. The CDR3 extends over 16 amino acids. After removal of 0 bases from V and 4 bases from J, the junction contained 5 bases not matched to a gene.

With regard to this clonotype: Here the CDR3 omits its conserved ending phenylalanine or tryptophan, so a read error is the likely source. V is TRBV6-5 and J is TRBJ2-2; no clear D gene. The CDR3 totals 14 residues. Germline V gene data show CDR1 as MNHEY and CDR2 as SVGAGI. The CDR3 spells CDSSYVGNAGELFL. The CDR3 DNA is TGTGACAGCAGTTACGTGGGCAACGCCGGGGAGCTGTTTTTG.

Comments on this clonotype: This likely comes from a read error, as the CDR3 has no conserved phenylalanine or tryptophan at its end. The rearrangement uses TRBV11-3 and TRBJ2-1; possibly TRBD2 for D (5 bases). This CDR3 region has 13 residues. V was clipped by 4 bases and J by 10 bases, with 14 bases between them. Germline V gene sequence: CDR1 SGHNT, CDR2 YENEEA. Written as DNA, the CDR3 is TGTGCCAGCAGCTCGGCGGCTAGCTCGGAGCAGTTCTTA. Protein sequence: CASSSAASSEQFL.

Comment on this clonotype: A much larger clone lies one base from this, so it may be a read error. V is TRBV4-2 and J is TRBJ2-2; D ambiguous. The CDR3 has 16 amino acids. Looked up from germline, CDR1 is LGHNA and CDR2 is YNFKEQ. This CDR3 reads CACSQDSARRTGELFF. Here the CDR3 DNA reads TGCGCCTGCAGCCAAGATTCGGCCCGGAGAACCGGGGAGCTGTTTTTT.

A remark on this clonotype: Since a much larger clone is just one base distant, this may be a read error. The chain uses TRBV5-4 and TRBJ2-5; D might be TRBD1 (5 bases). The germline CDR1 and CDR2 sequences are SGHNT and YYREEE (reference sequence). Trimming shortened V by 5 bases and J by 4 bases, and 12 bases separated the two germline ends. This CDR3 comprises 13 residues. The CDR3 coding sequence is TGTGCCAGCAGGGGCCGTGGGGCAGAGACCCAGTACTTC. Translated, it gives CASRGRGAETQYF.

V usage is TRBV21-1 and J usage is TRBJ1-6; the table's TRBD1 call for D was not verified on the DNA. TRBV21-1 is a known pseudogene. The CDR3 consists of 18 residues. DNA of the CDR3: TGTGCCAGCAGCGTTCATCGGGCAGGACAAAACCACAATTCACCCCTCCACTTT. This sequence encodes CASSVHRAGQNHNSPLHF.

On this clonotype: A much larger clone differs from this one at a single base, so this may be a read error. The chain recombines TRBV12-3 or TRBV12-4 with TRBJ2-1; the D gene is possibly TRBD2 (6 bases). V shed 8 bases and J shed 2 bases, with 10 bases lying between them. The CDR3 spans 13 residues. DNA for the CDR3: TGTGCCAGCGCGGGGAGCCCCTACAATGAGCAGTTCTTC. Translating it yields CASAGSPYNEQFF.

Note on this clonotype: This sequence may be a read error, since a much larger clone differs from it by one base. The gene calls are TRBV29-1 and TRBJ2-1; D gene unclear. CDR1 and CDR2 (germline): SQVTM, ANQGSEA. The V gene lost 7 bases and the J gene lost 0 bases, with 13 bases spanning the gap. The CDR3 contains 14 residues. The CDR3 here is CSGVGQPSYNEQFF. The CDR3 DNA sequence: TGCAGCGGTGTCGGCCAGCCCTCCTACAATGAGCAGTTCTTC.

This clonotype appeared once. This sequence joins TRBV28 and TRBJ1-2; D remains unclear. CDR3 size: 13 residues. Deletions cut 1 base from V and 1 base from J, with 4 bases between. Germline CDR1 and CDR2: MDHEN and SYDVKM. DNA for the CDR3: TGTGCCAGCAGTTTATCAGATAACTATGGCTACACCTTC. As protein: CASSLSDNYGYTF.

A few counts support this clonotype. V and J are TRBV24-1 and TRBJ2-1; 12 bases map to TRBD2. The CDR3 runs to 16 residues. Germline V gene data show CDR1 as KGHDR and CDR2 as SFDVKD. The V and J ends lost 2 bases and 3 bases, in that order; junction bases with no gene match: 1. The CDR3 nucleotides read TGTGCCACCAGTGATTGGACTAGCGGGATCTACAATGAGCAGTTCTTC. Protein sequence: CATSDWTSGIYNEQFF.

The table lists this clonotype with many counts. The chain recombines TRBV12-3 or TRBV12-4 with TRBJ2-7, with D uncertain. CDR3 length: 13 residues. Trimming stripped 3 bases from V and 4 bases from J, with 10 bases between. The CDR3, as DNA: TGTGCCAGCAGTTTTAATGGGTTGTACGAGCAGTACTTC. It yields the protein CASSFNGLYEQYF.

As for this clonotype: A read error may explain this, as a much larger clone is one base away. This chain joins TRBV6-1 and TRBJ1-5, with unresolved D. This CDR3 is 11 amino acids long. Trimming shortened V by 3 bases and J by 6 bases, and 3 bases separated the two germline ends. CDR1 is MNHNS and CDR2 is SASEGT in the germline V gene. The CDR3 region is CASSDVQPQHF. The CDR3 region has the DNA TGTGCCAGCAGTGACGTTCAGCCCCAGCATTTT.

The rearrangement links TRBV18 to TRBJ2-1; TRBD2 aligns across 8 bases. The CDR3 runs to 15 residues. The germline gives CDR1 KGHSH, CDR2 LQKENI. V dropped 1 base and J dropped 7; count of bases not matched to a gene: 6. The CDR3 loop is CASSPRGRTENEQFF. The CDR3, as DNA: TGTGCCAGCTCACCACGCGGGAGGACCGAGAATGAGCAGTTCTTC.

Details on this clonotype: At one end the junction does not follow the germline gene, possibly because of a read error. The CDR3 DNA reads TGCGTCAGCAGCCCGGCTAGCGGGACAGATACGCAGTATTTT. It yields the protein CVSSPASGTDTQYF. The chain has TRBV4-3 and TRBJ2-3; 8 positions match TRBD2. The CDR3 loop spans 14 amino acids. Germline values: CDR1 LGHNA, CDR2 YSLEER.

On this clonotype itself: One end of the junction is discordant with germline, which a read error may explain. The chain carries TRBV11-1 and TRBJ2-7; 8 nucleotides agree with TRBD1. CDR1 is SGHAT, CDR2 FQDESV, per germline (reference sequence). There are 15 residues in the CDR3. CDR3 in amino acids: CASSSRTGNSYEQHF. The DNA for the CDR3 is TGTGCCAGCAGTTCCCGGACAGGGAACTCCTACGAGCAGCACTTC.

Concerning this clonotype itself: One end of the junction does not line up with germline, which may come from a read error. This chain uses TRBV11-2 with TRBJ2-5; D possibly corresponds to TRBD2 (5 bases). The germline CDR1 and CDR2 sequences are SGHAT and FQNNGV. The CDR3 is 15 residues long. Written as DNA, the CDR3 is TGTGCCAGCAAGTCAGGTGTCGGGATACAAGGGACCCAGTACTTC. Amino acids: CASKSGVGIQGTQYF.

This clonotype has more than one count but fewer than ten. The gene calls are TRBV28 and TRBJ2-1, with 7 nucleotides matching TRBD2. J was trimmed by 6 bases and V by 7 bases; bases with no gene match: 6. The length of the CDR3 is 13 residues. Germline V CDR1 and CDR2: MDHEN, SYDVKM. The chain's CDR3 is CASKTGGGNEQFF. The CDR3 nucleotides are TGTGCCAGCAAAACGGGAGGAGGCAATGAGCAGTTCTTC.

V gene TRBV11-2 combines with J gene TRBJ2-5; 12 nucleotides agree with TRBD2. The CDR3 has 14 amino acids. Germline loops: CDR1 SGHAT, CDR2 FQNNGV. Trimming took 4 bases from V and 7 from J; bases not matched to a gene: 4. Here the CDR3 reads CASSSTSGRRTQYF. The CDR3 bases are TGTGCCAGCAGCTCAACTAGCGGGAGGAGGACCCAGTACTTC. Complete variable domain (other parts from reference TRBV11-2 and TRBJ2-5): EAGVAQSPRYKIIEKRQSVAFWCNPISGHATLYWYQQILGQGPKLLIQFQNNGVVDDSQLPKDRFSAERLKGVDSTLKIQPAKLEDSAVYLCASSSTSGRRTQYFGPGTRLLVL.